This TCR beta chain emerged from a study of response to subunit inactivated influenza vaccine. This clonotype was observed a handful of times. Its antigen remains unidentified. Points from the study as a whole: The authors offered the suggestion that each seasonal influenza vaccination recruits few new T cells.

TCRdb called the RT-PCR reads again in MiXCR, with one record for every CDR3 protein. The sample records hundreds of thousands of distinct CDR3 sequences, about 12% being singletons. The sequence was obtained from a man between 50 and 59 years old who received an inactivated influenza vaccine. The sequenced sample was non-naive T cells sorted from PBMCs, obtained roughly 2 weeks before vaccination.

CDR3 in DNA: TGCAGCGTGGACAGGGTCGACAATGAGCAGTTCTTC. Encoded protein: CSVDRVDNEQFF. The V gene is TRBV29-1, the J gene TRBJ2-1; 8 nucleotides line up with TRBD1. The CDR3 consists of 12 residues. V lost 6 bases and J lost 5; bases outside the gene matches: 3. Germline V lookup: CDR1 SQVTM, CDR2 ANQGSEA.